This is a list of T cell receptor beta chains from one sample in a study of cytomegalovirus exposure and HLA in healthy donors. TCRdb's table, derived via immunoSEQ multiplex PCR, lists solely in-frame clones and lacks some. The profile shows 100,000 to 150,000 clones, around three quarters of them singletons. Material for sequencing was PBMCs. The source is a woman in her 50s in good health and CMV-seronegative. The CDR3 runs from the conserved cysteine through the conserved F or W. A D gene is named only where the DNA matches it firmly. Not every row has a clone size; where given, it reads once, few, many or a size class.

size: .; J: TRBJ1-2; V: TRBV5-1; D: TRBD1; CDR3: CASRITGDYGYTF; DNA: TGCGCCAGCAGGATTACAGGGGACTATGGCTACACCTTC
size: .; J: TRBJ1-4; V: TRBV19; D: TRBD1; CDR3: CASSAGQGRNEKLFF; DNA: TGTGCCAGTAGTGCCGGACAGGGGCGGAATGAAAAACTGTTTTTT
size: .; J: TRBJ2-4; V: TRBV6-6; D: .; CDR3: CASIGEKNIQYF; DNA: TGTGCCAGCATTGGGGAGAAAAACATTCAGTACTTC
size: .; J: TRBJ2-4; V: TRBV9; D: TRBD1; CDR3: CASSVDGTGENIQYF; DNA: TGTGCCAGCAGCGTAGACGGGACAGGGGAAAACATTCAGTACTTC
size: .; J: TRBJ1-3; V: TRBV9; D: .; CDR3: CASSTPPGDLSGNTIYF; DNA: TGTGCCAGCAGCACACCGCCGGGAGACCTCTCTGGAAACACCATATATTTT
size: .; J: TRBJ2-5; V: TRBV9; D: TRBD2; CDR3: CASSAGTSVFREETQYF; DNA: TGTGCCAGCAGTGCCGGGACTAGCGTTTTCAGAGAAGAGACCCAGTACTTC
size: .; J: TRBJ2-3; V: TRBV4-1; D: .; CDR3: CASSPTASTDTQYF; DNA: TGCGCCAGCAGCCCGACAGCTAGCACAGATACGCAGTATTTT
size: .; J: TRBJ2-7; V: TRBV27; D: .; CDR3: CASRDRAYEQYF; DNA: TGTGCCAGCCGAGATAGAGCCTACGAGCAGTACTTC
size: few; J: TRBJ2-2; V: TRBV7-8; D: TRBD2; CDR3: CASSLASGSNTGELFF; DNA: TGTGCCAGCAGCTTAGCTAGCGGGAGTAACACCGGGGAGCTGTTTTTT
size: .; J: TRBJ1-4; V: TRBV7-3; D: TRBD1; CDR3: CASSPTGAVVEKLFF; DNA: TGTGCCAGCAGCCCAACAGGGGCGGTTGTTGAAAAACTGTTTTTT
size: .; J: TRBJ2-1; V: TRBV7-2; D: .; CDR3: CASSLALAKYNEQFF; DNA: TGTGCCAGCAGCTTAGCCCTAGCGAAATACAATGAGCAGTTCTTC
size: .; J: TRBJ1-2; V: TRBV6-1; D: TRBD1; CDR3: CASRARGNYGYTF; DNA: TGTGCCAGCAGAGCCAGGGGGAACTATGGCTACACCTTC
size: .; J: TRBJ2-3; V: TRBV9; D: TRBD2; CDR3: CASSPGGGTQYF; DNA: TGTGCCAGCAGCCCGGGGGGAGGTACGCAGTATTTT
size: .; J: TRBJ1-5; V: TRBV4-3; D: .; CDR3: CASSQDWPGPYRPQHF; DNA: TGCGCCAGCAGCCAAGATTGGCCAGGGCCCTATCGGCCCCAGCATTTT
size: .; J: TRBJ1-5; V: TRBV28; D: .; CDR3: CGGGDYSNQPQHF; DNA: TGTGGCGGGGGGGATTATAGCAATCAGCCCCAGCATTTT
size: .; J: TRBJ2-1; V: TRBV7-8; D: .; CDR3: CASSLVAGANEQFF; DNA: TGTGCCAGCAGCTTAGTCGCAGGCGCCAATGAGCAGTTCTTC
size: few; J: TRBJ1-2; V: TRBV6-1; D: .; CDR3: CASSDSNGYTF; DNA: TGTGCCAGCAGTGACAGTAATGGCTACACCTTC
size: .; J: TRBJ2-7; V: TRBV11-2; D: TRBD2; CDR3: CASSYSGSFYEQYF; DNA: TGTGCCAGCAGCTATAGCGGGAGTTTCTACGAGCAGTACTTC
size: .; J: TRBJ2-7; V: TRBV4-3; D: .; CDR3: CASSLYTGSYEQYF; DNA: TGCGCCAGCAGCCTTTACACGGGCTCCTACGAGCAGTACTTC
size: .; J: TRBJ2-7; V: TRBV7-9; D: .; CDR3: CASSPGEGISYEQYF; DNA: TGTGCCAGCAGCCCCGGAGAGGGCATTTCCTACGAGCAGTACTTC
size: .; J: TRBJ2-7; V: TRBV10-3; D: .; CDR3: CAISESPDGYEQYF; DNA: TGTGCCATCAGTGAGTCCCCCGACGGGTACGAGCAGTACTTC
size: .; J: TRBJ2-3; V: TRBV30; D: TRBD1; CDR3: CAWSGRTGISDTQYF; DNA: TGTGCCTGGAGTGGCAGGACAGGGATTTCAGATACGCAGTATTTT
size: .; J: TRBJ2-7; V: TRBV7-2; D: .; CDR3: CASSSGSRGNYEQYF; DNA: TGTGCCAGCAGCTCTGGTAGTAGGGGTAACTACGAGCAGTACTTC
size: .; J: TRBJ2-7; V: TRBV5-6; D: .; CDR3: CASSPGYGWDEQYF; DNA: TGTGCCAGCAGCCCAGGGTACGGTTGGGACGAGCAGTACTTC
size: .; J: TRBJ2-1; V: TRBV28; D: .; CDR3: CASSLSVLRAYNEQFF; DNA: TGTGCCAGCAGTCTTAGCGTACTGAGGGCCTACAATGAGCAGTTCTTC
size: few; J: TRBJ2-5; V: TRBV6-6; D: TRBD2; CDR3: CASTTSEIETQYF; DNA: TGTGCCAGCACAACTAGCGAGATAGAGACCCAGTACTTC
size: .; J: TRBJ2-7; V: TRBV9; D: TRBD1; CDR3: CASSAGTGYEQYF; DNA: TGTGCCAGCAGCGCCGGGACAGGCTACGAGCAGTACTTC
size: .; J: TRBJ1-6; V: TRBV15; D: .; CDR3: CATSYGQNNSPLHF; DNA: TGTGCCACCAGCTACGGACAGAATAATTCACCCCTCCACTTT
size: .; J: TRBJ1-2; V: TRBV15; D: TRBD1; CDR3: CATSRGDRVQGGYTF; DNA: TGTGCCACCAGCAGAGGTGACAGGGTTCAGGGTGGCTACACCTTC
size: .; J: TRBJ2-1; V: TRBV5-4; D: .; CDR3: CASSLAPIGSSYNEQFF; DNA: TGTGCCAGCAGCTTGGCCCCTATCGGTAGCTCCTACAATGAGCAGTTCTTC
size: .; J: TRBJ1-5; V: TRBV6-5; D: .; CDR3: CASRVDTLSNQPQHF; DNA: TGTGCCAGCAGGGTTGACACGCTTAGCAATCAGCCCCAGCATTTT
size: .; J: TRBJ2-3; V: TRBV30; D: .; CDR3: CAWASSTDTQYF; DNA: TGTGCCTGGGCTAGCAGCACAGATACGCAGTATTTT
size: .; J: TRBJ2-1; V: TRBV7-2; D: .; CDR3: CASSLGRDNEQFF; DNA: TGTGCCAGCAGCTTAGGGAGAGACAATGAGCAGTTCTTC
size: few; J: TRBJ1-4; V: TRBV29-1; D: TRBD1; CDR3: CSATSGQGGLFF; DNA: TGCAGCGCCACCTCGGGACAGGGAGGGCTGTTTTTT
size: .; J: TRBJ2-1; V: TRBV7-8; D: TRBD1; CDR3: CASSYGTGGGKYNEQFF; DNA: TGTGCCAGCAGCTACGGAACAGGGGGCGGAAAATACAATGAGCAGTTCTTC
size: .; J: TRBJ2-7; V: TRBV7-9; D: .; CDR3: CASSENYEQYF; DNA: TGTGCCAGCAGCGAAAACTACGAGCAGTACTTC
size: few; J: TRBJ2-7; V: TRBV18; D: TRBD1; CDR3: CASSPPTGLEQYF; DNA: TGTGCCAGCTCACCGCCGACAGGGCTCGAGCAGTACTTC
size: .; J: TRBJ1-4; V: TRBV10-3; D: .; CDR3: CAISESGGELEKLFF; DNA: TGTGCCATCAGTGAGTCGGGGGGTGAGCTTGAAAAACTGTTTTTT
size: few; J: TRBJ2-1; V: TRBV11-1; D: .; CDR3: CASSPLRNEQFF; DNA: TGTGCCAGCAGCCCCCTGCGCAATGAGCAGTTCTTC
size: .; J: TRBJ1-5; V: TRBV28; D: .; CDR3: CASRRLMANQPQHF; DNA: TGTGCCAGCAGGCGGTTGATGGCCAATCAGCCCCAGCATTTT
size: .; J: TRBJ1-1; V: TRBV9; D: .; CDR3: CASSDSLNTEAFF; DNA: TGTGCCAGCAGCGACAGCCTGAACACTGAAGCTTTCTTT
size: .; J: TRBJ1-1; V: TRBV15; D: TRBD1; CDR3: CATSPPPGQGRAFF; DNA: TGTGCCACCAGCCCCCCCCCGGGACAGGGTCGTGCTTTCTTT
size: once; J: TRBJ2-7; V: TRBV5-4; D: .; CDR3: CASSRRENYEQYF; DNA: TGTGCCAGCAGTCGTCGGGAAAACTACGAGCAGTACTTC
size: few; J: TRBJ2-7; V: TRBV7-8; D: .; CDR3: CASSLVQGGSYEQYF; DNA: TGTGCCAGCAGCTTAGTTCAGGGTGGCTCCTACGAGCAGTACTTC
size: .; J: TRBJ2-3; V: TRBV28; D: .; CDR3: CASSAANSNTDTQYF; DNA: TGTGCCAGCAGTGCGGCTAACTCCAACACAGATACGCAGTATTTT
size: .; J: TRBJ2-7; V: TRBV7-9; D: TRBD1; CDR3: CASSTYRGRGYEQYF; DNA: TGTGCCAGCAGCACCTACAGGGGTAGAGGCTACGAGCAGTACTTC
size: .; J: TRBJ1-4; V: TRBV28; D: .; CDR3: CASSLTVATGEKLFF; DNA: TGTGCCAGCAGTTTGACAGTTGCAACTGGTGAAAAACTGTTTTTT
size: few; J: TRBJ2-3; V: TRBV4-2; D: .; CDR3: CASSRSSGSTDTQYF; DNA: TGTGCCAGCAGCCGAAGTAGCGGTAGCACAGATACGCAGTATTTT
size: .; J: TRBJ1-2; V: TRBV9; D: TRBD1; CDR3: CASSTGTGVYGYTF; DNA: TGTGCCAGCAGCACCGGGACAGGAGTCTATGGCTACACCTTC
size: .; J: TRBJ2-1; V: TRBV11-2; D: TRBD2; CDR3: CASSSIAGGQAEQFF; DNA: TGTGCCAGCAGCTCCATAGCGGGAGGGCAAGCCGAGCAGTTCTTC
size: .; J: TRBJ2-7; V: TRBV27; D: TRBD2; CDR3: CASSETSGPVYEQYF; DNA: TGTGCCAGCAGTGAGACTAGCGGGCCGGTCTACGAGCAGTACTTC
size: .; J: TRBJ1-1; V: TRBV4-1; D: .; CDR3: CASSAPRGLNTEAFF; DNA: TGCGCCAGCAGCGCCCCCAGGGGTCTGAACACTGAAGCTTTCTTT
size: .; J: TRBJ1-1; V: TRBV19; D: TRBD1; CDR3: CASSKSGTVNTEAFF; DNA: TGTGCCAGCAGTAAATCCGGGACAGTGAACACTGAAGCTTTCTTT
size: .; J: TRBJ1-3; V: TRBV28; D: TRBD1; CDR3: CASRTGMPGNTIYF; DNA: TGTGCCAGCAGGACAGGGATGCCTGGAAACACCATATATTTT
size: .; J: TRBJ2-1; V: TRBV5-1; D: TRBD2; CDR3: CASSQKVAGDSYNEQFF; DNA: TGCGCCAGCAGCCAAAAGGTAGCGGGTGACTCCTACAATGAGCAGTTCTTC
size: few; J: TRBJ1-4; V: TRBV7-9; D: .; CDR3: CASSNRVGEKLFF; DNA: TGTGCCAGCAGCAACAGGGTGGGTGAAAAACTGTTTTTT
size: once; J: TRBJ2-3; V: TRBV7-3; D: TRBD2; CDR3: CASSTGGDAQYF; DNA: TGTGCCAGCAGCACGGGGGGGGACGCGCAGTATTTT
size: few; J: TRBJ1-2; V: TRBV28; D: TRBD1; CDR3: CASDLGQGEYGYTF; DNA: TGTGCCAGCGATCTGGGACAGGGCGAGTATGGCTACACCTTC
size: .; J: TRBJ1-3; V: TRBV5-8; D: .; CDR3: CASSVETGSGNTIYF; DNA: TGTGCCAGCAGCGTGGAGACAGGCTCTGGAAACACCATATATTTT
size: .; J: TRBJ2-1; V: TRBV9; D: .; CDR3: CASSAWEAEQFF; DNA: TGTGCCAGCAGCGCCTGGGAGGCTGAGCAGTTCTTC